These T cell receptor beta chains were read from a single sample in a study of OX40 agonist ivuxolimab in advanced cancers. The protocol was immunoSEQ multiplex PCR, while the TCRdb copy is restricted to in-frame clones and leaves out a portion. The sample has 80,000 to 100,000 clones, about 91% seen once. The starting material was CD4+ or CD8+ T cells sorted from blood, obtained in a trial of the OX40 agonist ivuxolimab. The receptors shown here come from an adult with an advanced solid tumor such as melanoma, head and neck, liver or kidney cancer. CDR3s leave out the opening cysteine and the closing phenylalanine or tryptophan. The size entry is marked missing in some rows and otherwise reads once, few, many or a size class.

size	V	CDR3
once	TRBV4-2	ASGGAPGDTQY
NA	TRBV11-3	ASSPGRNTGELF
NA	TRBV2	ASRARGGTGELF
NA	TRBV7-6	ASSLILGPHYEQY
NA	TRBV6-1	ASRRQGNSGNTIY
NA	TRBV7-3	ASSLRDSVYNEQF
NA	TRBV7-3	ASSRTSGGTNTDTQY
NA	TRBV18	ASSPSREPPDTQY
once	TRBV30	AWSRGTGSNEKLF
NA	TRBV5-4	ASSLPGQQSYEQY
NA	TRBV5-5	ASSLSLTSRPRRSYT
once	TRBV6-6	ASNTGSETQY
NA	TRBV30	AWVGVPHSNGYT
few	TRBV19	ASRRTSGGETQY
NA	TRBV5-4	ASSTGQLNTEAF
NA	TRBV15	ATSREQGTIY
NA	TRBV7-4	APPVRTDTQY
NA	TRBV27	ASSLGHNSPLH
NA	TRBV7-7	ASSSGQRTGELF
few	TRBV10-3	AISERGMNTGELF
NA	TRBV5-1	ASSPGAAPNYGYT
NA	TRBV11-2	ASSLDRESFHEQF
few	TRBV6-1	ASSANLGSGGFTDTQY
NA	TRBV11-2	ASNQVNTEAF
NA	TRBV7-9	ASAPLEHSSGNTIY
NA	TRBV15	ATSLPGTGFYNEQF
once	TRBV5-1	ASSPRGLGSGSSYEQF
NA	TRBV6-5	ASRKQGNYGYT
NA	TRBV5-1	ASSLGGGTDTQY
once	TRBV10-1	ASSDSRGGRDTQY
few	TRBV6-1	ASRADLGQGREF
NA	TRBV28	ASSLIWAGGTDTQY
NA	TRBV4-1	ASSQGQGNSGANVLT
NA	TRBV30	AGGADTQY
NA	TRBV4-1	ASSPKTPMGSPLH